Detailed here is one T cell receptor beta chain. This sample stems from a study of control samples from healthy donors and cancer patients. The germline gives CDR1 MNHEY, CDR2 SVGAGI. The CDR3 totals 15 residues. Trimming cost V 6 bases and J 4 bases; bases outside gene matches: 8. Generated by immunoSEQ multiplex PCR, the TCRdb table keeps only in-frame clones and is missing some. The data contain about 130,000 clones, around nine tenths of them singletons. The TCR comes from a man aged 18 to 35 in good health. Sample: blood. J is TRBJ1-1 and V is TRBV6-5; the match to TRBD1 covers 10 bases. The CDR3 nucleotides read TGTGCCAGCAGGGCTAGGACAGGGGGGACCACTGAAGCTTTCTTT. Translating it yields CASRARTGGTTEAFF.